This entry lists 29 T cell receptor beta chains sequenced from one sample in a study of molecular identifiers for immune sequencing clone quantification. TCRdb itself ran the PCR reads through MiXCR, one entry per CDR3 protein. The table includes just under 650,000 distinct CDR3 sequences, about 20% detected once. The sample comprised naive CD8+ T cells from blood, with Jurkat cell RNA spiked in. Subset reported: FACS-sorted CD8+CD4-CCR7+CD45RA+ naive T cells. Receptors were obtained from a human donor in good health. Some libraries in this study had Jurkat cell RNA spiked in.

This clonotype was counted many times. This chain connects TRBV27 to TRBJ2-2; 14 bases match TRBD2. The CDR3 has 16 amino acids. J gave up 7 bases and V 4 bases, and 5 bases lay outside the gene matches. The V gene's germline CDR1 is MNHEY and CDR2 SMNVEV (reference sequence). Written as DNA, the CDR3 is TGTGCCAGCAGTTCGGGACTAGCGGGAGCGGGCGGGGAGCTGTTTTTT. Amino acid sequence: CASSSGLAGAGGELFF.

This clonotype was picked up many times. The V and J genes are TRBV10-3 and TRBJ2-3; unclear D gene. Trimming shortened V by 3 bases and J by 4 bases, and 11 bases separated the two germline ends. Germline lookup yields CDR1 ENHRY and CDR2 SYGVKD. This CDR3 is 14 amino acids long. The CDR3 is CAISDGPSPDTQYF. The CDR3 DNA follows: TGTGCCATCAGTGATGGCCCCTCACCAGATACGCAGTATTTT.

This clonotype was seen repeatedly, ten times or more. V is TRBV6-6 and J is TRBJ2-5; perhaps TRBD1 as D (6 bases). Trimming left V 5 bases short and J 10 bases short, with 17 bases between. This CDR3 region has 13 residues. CDR1 is MNHNY, CDR2 SVGAGI, per germline (reference sequence). CDR3 sequence (DNA): TGTGCCAGCAGTCTCCCGGGCGAGGGGGACCAGTACTTC. Translating gives CASSLPGEGDQYF.

This clonotype has more than one count but fewer than ten. V and J are TRBV9 and TRBJ1-2; D gene uncertain. The CDR3 runs 13 residues. The V gene's germline CDR1 is SGDLS and CDR2 YYNGEE. V was trimmed by 5 bases and J by 4 bases, leaving 12 bases between them. The CDR3 nucleotides are TGTGCCAGCAGTACCGGAAACTCCTATGGCTACACCTTC. This gives the protein CASSTGNSYGYTF. The full variable domain, completed using reference TRBV9 and TRBJ1-2, is DSGVTQTPKHLITATGQRVTLRCSPRSGDLSVYWYQQSLDQGLQFLIQYYNGEERAKGNILERFSAQQFPDLHSELNLSSLELGDSALYFCASSTGNSYGYTFGSGTRLTVV.

This chain connects TRBV7-9 to TRBJ2-1; the D gene is possibly TRBD2 (5 bases). Germline assignment: CDR1 SEHNR and CDR2 FQNEAQ (reference sequence). Trimming removed 6 bases at V and 5 bases at J, with 11 bases between. This CDR3 spans 13 amino acids. In DNA form, the CDR3 reads TGTGCCAGCAGGGGTCGGGAAAACAATGAGCAGTTCTTC. Its translation: CASRGRENNEQFF. Looking up the rest from reference TRBV7-9 and TRBJ2-1 gives the full variable domain: DTGVSQNPRHKITKRGQNVTFRCDPISEHNRLYWYRQTLGQGPEFLTYFQNEAQLEKSRLLSDRFSAERPKGSFSTLEIQRTEQGDSAMYLCASRGRENNEQFFGPGTRLTVL.

The sample holds many counts of this clonotype. The chain carries TRBV9 and TRBJ2-1, with D unclear. Looked up from germline, CDR1 is SGDLS and CDR2 is YYNGEE. There are 14 residues in the CDR3. V lost 4 bases, J lost 1 base, and 9 bases lay in between. This CDR3 reads CASSPQWSYNEQFF. The DNA of the CDR3 is TGTGCCAGCAGCCCCCAGTGGTCCTACAATGAGCAGTTCTTC.

This clonotype showed up many times. One end of the junction fails to match germline, which may point to a read error. This sequence joins TRBV5-1 and TRBJ1-5, with D possibly TRBD1 on 6 matching bases. Looked up from germline, CDR1 is SGHRS and CDR2 is YFSETQ. The CDR3 is 15 residues long. CDR3 sequence: CASSLGGGSNQPQHF. The DNA of the CDR3 is TGTGCCAGCAGCTTAGGGGGGGGTAGCAATCAGCCCCAGCATTTT.

At least ten counts were recorded for this clonotype. This chain joins TRBV28 and TRBJ1-1, with 8 positions matching TRBD1. V shed 5 bases and J 6 bases; nucleotides not matched to a gene: 11. CDR3 length: 15 amino acids. Germline V CDR1 and CDR2: MDHEN, SYDVKM. This CDR3 reads CASSPRTGSISEAFF. The DNA of the CDR3 is TGTGCCAGCAGTCCACGGACAGGGTCTATATCTGAAGCTTTCTTT. The whole variable domain, remainder taken from reference TRBV28 and TRBJ1-1, is DVKVTQSSRYLVKRTGEKVFLECVQDMDHENMFWYRQDPGLGLRLIYFSYDVKMKEKGDIPEGYSVSREKKERFSLILESASTNQTSMYLCASSPRTGSISEAFFGQGTRLTVV.

This chain links TRBV11-3 with TRBJ2-2; D gene unclear. V was cut by 2 bases and J by 1 base, with 11 bases left in between. In germline, CDR1 is SGHNT, CDR2 YENEEA. This CDR3 is built from 16 residues. The CDR3 nucleotides read TGTGCCAGCAGCTTACGTGCGACGGGGAACACCGGGGAGCTGTTTTTT. The encoded protein is CASSLRATGNTGELFF.

Of note for this clonotype: A much larger clonotype is one base distant, so this may be a read error. The V call is TRBV19, the J call TRBJ2-4, with D unresolved. The V and J ends lost 7 bases and 10 bases respectively, with 17 bases between them. Germline CDR1 is LNHDA and CDR2 is SQIVND (reference sequence). CDR3 length equals 13 residues. As DNA, the CDR3 is TGTGCCAGTACCGAGGACCTTTCAGAGATTCAGTACTTC. Protein: CASTEDLSEIQYF. The complete variable domain, with remaining parts taken from reference TRBV19 and TRBJ2-4, reads DGGITQSPKYLFRKEGQNVTLSCEQNLNHDAMYWYRQDPGQGLRLIYYSQIVNDFQKGDIAEGYSVSREKKESFPLTVTSAQKNPTAFYLCASTEDLSEIQYFGAGTRLSVL.

This clonotype was found a few times. This rearrangement joins TRBV28 to TRBJ2-3; D may be TRBD1 or TRBD2 (6 bases each). CDR1 MDHEN and CDR2 SYDVKM come from the germline V gene. Trimming stripped 3 bases from V and 0 bases from J, with 25 bases between. There are 20 residues in the CDR3. The CDR3 loop is CASSFRIAEMTGASTDTQYF. Here the CDR3 DNA reads TGTGCCAGCAGTTTCAGAATAGCGGAAATGACGGGGGCTAGCACAGATACGCAGTATTTT.

Points on this clonotype: A much larger clone differs from this one at a single base, so this may be a read error. This chain connects TRBV12-3 or TRBV12-4 to TRBJ2-5, with D maybe TRBD2 (6 bases). The CDR3 consists of 16 residues. V dropped 3 bases and J dropped 1 base, with 15 bases sitting between them. The CDR3 reads CASSLDFGGSQETQYF. The CDR3, as DNA: TGTGCCAGCAGTTTGGACTTTGGGGGGAGCCAAGAGACCCAGTACTTC.

This clonotype was found many times. This rearrangement joins TRBV7-8 to TRBJ2-1; a possible D gene is TRBD1 (5 bases). This CDR3 has 16 residues. V was clipped by 0 bases and J by 5 bases, with 14 bases between them. The germline V gene encodes CDR1 SGHVS and CDR2 FQNEAQ. DNA for the CDR3: TGTGCCAGCAGCTTAGCCGACAGACCCCTCAACAATGAGCAGTTCTTC. Translated, it gives CASSLADRPLNNEQFF. Together with reference TRBV7-8 and TRBJ2-1, the CDR3 gives the full variable domain: GAGVSQSPRYKVAKRGQDVALRCDPISGHVSLFWYQQALGQGPEFLTYFQNEAQLDKSGLPSDRFFAERPEGSVSTLKIQRTQQEDSAVYLCASSLADRPLNNEQFFGPGTRLTVL.

The chain employs TRBV4-3 and TRBJ2-2; a possible D gene is TRBD2 (5 bases). Germline V gene data show CDR1 as LGHNA and CDR2 as YSLEER. V was clipped by 0 bases and J by 4 bases, with 15 bases between them. This CDR3 contains 17 residues. As DNA, the CDR3 is TGCGCCAGCAGCCAAGATAAAGGGTTACGGGGCACCGGGGAGCTGTTTTTT. Amino acid sequence: CASSQDKGLRGTGELFF.

This clonotype was found many times. The rearrangement links TRBV20-1 to TRBJ1-6; D gene unclear. V lost 0 bases and J lost 0, with 12 bases in between. Per the germline V gene, CDR1 is DFQATT and CDR2 is SNEGSKA (reference sequence). The CDR3 has 17 amino acids. The CDR3 bases are TGCAGTGCTAGAGACCAACTACCAGGCTCCTATAATTCACCCCTCCACTTT. It encodes CSARDQLPGSYNSPLHF.

A word on this clonotype: This could be a read error, since a much larger clone is one nucleotide away. The CDR3 region is CAWSQAGLPCF. Written as DNA, the CDR3 is TGTGCCTGGAGTCAGGCGGGGCTGCCGTGCTTC. J is TRBJ2-1 and V is TRBV30, with D possibly TRBD2 on 6 matching bases. Germline V CDR1 and CDR2: GTSNPN, SVGIG (reference sequence). CDR3 length: 11 amino acids.

As for this clonotype: No conserved phenylalanine or tryptophan ends this CDR3, so it is likely a read error. The V and J genes are TRBV6-1 and TRBJ1-5; D might be TRBD1 (6 bases). CDR1 MNHNS and CDR2 SASEGT come from the germline V gene. Trimming stripped 6 bases from V and 1 base from J, with 10 bases between. This CDR3 is 14 amino acids long. The DNA of the CDR3 is TGTGCCAGCAGCAGGGGAAACAGCAATCAGCCCCAGCATTCT. Encoded protein: CASSRGNSNQPQHS.

This clonotype came up many times. V usage is TRBV19 and J usage is TRBJ1-5, with D possibly TRBD1 on 5 matching bases. The CDR3 has 14 residues. Germline V CDR1 and CDR2: LNHDA, SQIVND (reference sequence). Trimming pared 7 bases from V and 4 bases from J, leaving 14 bases between. This CDR3 reads CASNRWGINQPQHF. The CDR3 nucleotides read TGTGCCAGTAACCGGTGGGGGATTAATCAGCCCCAGCATTTT. The full variable domain, its missing parts supplied by reference TRBV19 and TRBJ1-5, is DGGITQSPKYLFRKEGQNVTLSCEQNLNHDAMYWYRQDPGQGLRLIYYSQIVNDFQKGDIAEGYSVSREKKESFPLTVTSAQKNPTAFYLCASNRWGINQPQHFGDGTRLSIL.

There are many counts of this clonotype. This chain uses TRBV6-5 with TRBJ2-1, with D unclear. Germline CDR1 MNHEY, CDR2 SVGAGI. The V and J ends lost 2 bases and 4 bases respectively, with 12 bases between them. CDR3 length equals 15 residues. CDR3 bases: TGTGCCAGCAGTTACGGAGAAAACGGTTACAATGAGCAGTTCTTC. It translates to CASSYGENGYNEQFF.

Notes on this clonotype: This sequence may be a read error, since a much larger clone differs from it by one base. The rearrangement joins TRBV6-2 or TRBV6-3 to TRBJ1-5; D might be TRBD1 (5 bases). Per the germline V gene, CDR1 is MNHEY and CDR2 is SVGEGT. The CDR3 runs to 15 residues. CDR3 sequence reads: CASGYSIAGSQPQHF. The CDR3, as DNA: TGTGCCAGCGGTTACTCGATTGCAGGGAGCCAGCCCCAGCATTTT.

With regard to this clonotype: A single base separates this from a much larger clone, so it may be a read error. The genes are TRBV27 and TRBJ2-1, with D perhaps being TRBD1 or TRBD2 (5 bases each). Germline V lookup: CDR1 MNHEY, CDR2 SMNVEV (reference sequence). V was pared by 5 bases and J by 8 bases, with 19 bases between. The CDR3 loop spans 15 amino acids. CDR3 in amino acids: CASSLGTAGVDEQFF. The CDR3 DNA is TGTGCCAGCAGTCTGGGGACGGCAGGCGTTGATGAGCAGTTCTTC.

In this sample, this clonotype turned up many times. This chain links TRBV6-2 or TRBV6-3 with TRBJ1-4; D not certain. Trimming left V 7 bases short and J 8 bases short, with 8 bases between. CDR1 MNHEY and CDR2 SVGEGT come from the germline V gene. This CDR3 has 11 residues. CDR3 sequence reads: CASNGGEKLFF. CDR3 coding DNA: TGTGCCAGCAACGGAGGGGAAAAACTGTTTTTT.

Comment on this clonotype: This may be a read error: a much more frequent sequence differs by one nucleotide. The chain joins TRBV2 to TRBJ1-1, with 7 bases that match TRBD1. J was trimmed by 5 bases and V by 4 bases; bases with no gene match: 7. The CDR3 is made up of 14 amino acids. CDR1 SNHLY and CDR2 FYNNEI come from the germline V gene. In nucleotides, the CDR3 is TGTGCCAGCAGTGTAAACAGGGGACAGACTGAAGCTTTCTTT. Translation gives CASSVNRGQTEAFF. Supplemented by reference TRBV2 and TRBJ1-1, the full variable domain reads EPEVTQTPSHQVTQMGQEVILRCVPISNHLYFYWYRQILGQKVEFLVSFYNNEISEKSEIFDDQFSVERPDGSNFTLKIRSTKLEDSAMYFCASSVNRGQTEAFFGQGTRLTVV.

V gene TRBV19 combines with J gene TRBJ2-7; 8 bases align to TRBD2. The ends lost 6 bases at V and 4 bases at J; junction bases unmatched: 14. CDR1 is LNHDA and CDR2 is SQIVND in the germline V gene (reference sequence). This CDR3 comprises 16 residues. CDR3 bases: TGTGCCAGTAGCCTAGGGAGCGGACTAGCACAATACGAGCAGTACTTC. It translates to CASSLGSGLAQYEQYF.

V and J are TRBV2 and TRBJ1-2; 8 bases line up with TRBD1. This CDR3 is built from 14 residues. Germline V gene data show CDR1 as SNHLY and CDR2 as FYNNEI. The V segment lost 2 bases and the J segment 7 bases; nucleotides outside the gene matches: 6. The CDR3 region has the DNA TGTGCCAGCAGTGAAACGAGACAGGGGCTTGGCTACACCTTC. Its protein product is CASSETRQGLGYTF.

In its sample, this clonotype was seen many times. V is TRBV30 and J is TRBJ2-3; TRBD1 matches at 9 bases. There are 14 residues in the CDR3. Germline assignment: CDR1 GTSNPN and CDR2 SVGIG (reference sequence). J lost 4 bases, V lost 2 bases, and 4 bases had no gene match. CDR3 coding DNA: TGTGCCTGGAGTCCTACAGGGGGCGCAGATACGCAGTATTTT. Its translation: CAWSPTGGADTQYF.

This clonotype was observed many times. This chain connects TRBV3-1 to TRBJ1-1; 7 bases fit TRBD1. The CDR3 runs to 18 residues. Unmatched junction bases numbered 12, after V lost 0 bases and J lost 2 bases. Germline CDR1 reads LGHDT; CDR2 reads YNNKEL (reference sequence). CDR3 in DNA: TGTGCCAGCAGCCAAGAGTTAGGGGGCAGCTCCTCAAACACTGAAGCTTTCTTT. Translating it yields CASSQELGGSSSNTEAFF.

This clonotype came up many times. The chain couples TRBV20-1 to TRBJ2-7; 7 bases are shared with TRBD1. Germline V gene sequence: CDR1 DFQATT, CDR2 SNEGSKA (reference sequence). The CDR3 length is 14 residues. After removal of 1 base from V and 3 bases from J, the junction contained 6 bases not matched to a gene. The CDR3 sequence is CSARGRDSYYEQYF. DNA for the CDR3: TGCAGTGCTAGAGGCCGGGACAGCTACTACGAGCAGTACTTC.

The genes are TRBV11-2 and TRBJ1-2; 9 bases agree with TRBD1. The CDR3 runs to 22 residues. V shed 1 base, J shed 4 bases, and the junction held 25 bases outside the gene matches. CDR1 and CDR2 (germline): SGHAT, FQNNGV. Here the CDR3 reads CASSLVGRPDWTGDQGAYGYTF. The CDR3 bases are TGTGCCAGCAGCTTAGTTGGCCGTCCCGATTGGACAGGGGATCAGGGTGCCTATGGCTACACCTTC.